This T cell receptor beta chain emerged from a study of OX40 agonist ivuxolimab in advanced cancers. As for the study in general: Those enrolled were about 82% male, with a mean age of around 57 years and ages from about 20 to 79.

Germline V CDR1 and CDR2: SNHLY, FYNNEI. Trimming removed 3 bases from V and 1 base from J, with 11 bases in between. This CDR3 comprises 15 residues. Profiled with immunoSEQ multiplex PCR; TCRdb holds only in-frame clones, not every one. The sample has fewer than 95,000 clones, approximately 80% seen once. The chain carries TRBV2 and TRBJ2-3; no clear D. This sequence was found in an adult with an advanced solid tumor such as melanoma, head and neck, liver or kidney cancer. Sequencing used CD4+ or CD8+ T cells sorted from blood, obtained in a trial of the OX40 agonist ivuxolimab. The CDR3, as DNA: TGTGCCAGCAGTGATAAGGGATTTGGCACAGATACGCAGTATTTT. Protein: CASSDKGFGTDTQYF.